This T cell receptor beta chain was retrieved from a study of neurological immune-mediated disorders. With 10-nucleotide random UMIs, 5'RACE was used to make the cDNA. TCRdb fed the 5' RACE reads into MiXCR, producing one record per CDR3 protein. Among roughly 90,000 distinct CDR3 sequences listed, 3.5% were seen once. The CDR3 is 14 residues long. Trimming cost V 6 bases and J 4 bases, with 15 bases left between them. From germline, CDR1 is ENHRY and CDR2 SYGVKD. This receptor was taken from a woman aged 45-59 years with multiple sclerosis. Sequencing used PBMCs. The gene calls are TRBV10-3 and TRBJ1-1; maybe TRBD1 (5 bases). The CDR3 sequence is CAIRTGVVPTEAFF. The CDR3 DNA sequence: TGTGCCATCAGAACAGGCGTAGTTCCCACTGAAGCTTTCTTT.